The sequence of this T cell receptor beta chain was determined in a study of T cells after yellow fever vaccination. Study-wide points: On re-exposure, the response was weaker but peaked faster, at day 5 versus 15. Most primary-vaccination clones reappeared after the booster (about 96% CD4, roughly 88% CD8). Repertoires obtained by FACS sorting could include abundant clonotypes that entered as contaminants from the bulk population.

Details on this clonotype: Its antigen is as yet unknown.

Generation of TCR cDNA used 5'RACE template switching (which added a universal primer site and UMIs). TCRdb reanalysed the 5' RACE reads using MiXCR and keeps one entry per CDR3 protein. The sample includes some 500,000 distinct CDR3 sequences, 13% of them seen just once. CDR3 size: 17 residues. In germline, CDR1 is KGHSH, CDR2 LQKENI. V shed 4 bases, J shed 3 bases, and the junction held 9 bases outside the gene matches. The receptor comes from a man aged 30-40 years who received the YFV17D yellow fever vaccine. The chain employs TRBV18 and TRBJ2-7, with 13 bases identical to TRBD2. The material was PBMCs, obtained on the day of the yellow fever booster vaccination. The CDR3 DNA is TGTGCCAGCTCACAGGGGACTAGCGGGGCGAGATACTACGAGCAGTACTTC. The encoded protein is CASSQGTSGARYYEQYF.